The sequence of this T cell receptor (beta chain) was determined in a study of T cells in tuberculosis. Thawed, overnight-rested PBMC were stained with GMM-loaded CD1B tetramer, viability dye and anti-CD3, then sorted. CD1B tetramers were loaded with Rhodococcus equi-derived C32 glucose monomycolate. PBMC for tetramer sorting were first depleted of CD14-expressing monocytes. Approximately 94,000 tetramer-negative cells were sorted from each donor. The CDR3 contains 12 residues. Germline CDR1 reads SGHKS; CDR2 reads YYEKEE (reference sequence). The V end lost 3 bases, the J end lost 7 bases, and 7 bases lay between the germline ends. Findings and limits, study-wide: Some low-affinity tetramer-binding T cells may be absent from this sample.

TCR-alpha and TCR-beta chains were sequenced unpaired. The repertoire was sequenced with immunoSEQ multiplex PCR; TCRdb's copy has only in-frame clones and lacks some. The repertoire holds tens of thousands of clones, with approximately 91% as singletons. Sequencing was performed on CD1b-GMM tetramer-negative cells sorted from PBMCs. This TCR was recovered from an adult woman with latent tuberculosis. V and J are TRBV5-5 and TRBJ2-2, with D perhaps TRBD1 (5 bases). DNA of the CDR3: TGTGCCAGCAGCTCAGGGATCGGGGAGCTGTTTTTT. This translates into CASSSGIGELFF.